The sample holds many counts of the clone carrying this T cell receptor (beta chain). This specimen belongs to a study of T cells in Graves' hyperthyroidism and ophthalmopathy. Study details: Sampling of peripheral blood happened at initial diagnosis, prior to any treatment.

This CDR3 spans 15 amino acids. In germline, CDR1 is SGHTA, CDR2 FQGNSA. V was clipped by 1 base and J by 6 bases, with 16 bases between them. TCR beta CDR3 regions were amplified from RNA. The study used the HTBI primer set for a first-round RT-PCR of the TCR CDR3. TCRdb redid the calling of the multiplex PCR reads with MiXCR, one entry per CDR3 protein. Altogether about 640,000 distinct CDR3 sequences are present, 20% being singletons, with the ten largest covering under 35%. This sequence joins TRBV7-2 and TRBJ2-7, with D possibly TRBD2 on 5 matching bases. The sequenced sample consisted of blood. The receptor's source is a man aged 30 to 39 with Graves' ophthalmopathy. The CDR3: CASSLGYGRETEQYF. The DNA of the CDR3 is TGTGCCAGCAGCTTAGGCTATGGTCGGGAAACCGAGCAGTACTTC.